This entry describes one TCR beta chain. Its antigen is unknown. One base away there is no much larger clone; base qualities are not given. The germline V and J ends show losses of 4 bases and 1 base respectively, and no gene match explains 6 bases of the junction. The germline V gene encodes CDR1 MNHNS and CDR2 SASEGT. From cysteine to phenylalanine, the CDR3 is 15 amino acids long. Only the CDR3 region is kept as DNA, spanning 45 bases read in frame from base 1. Receptor libraries were prepared by the immunoSEQ multiplex PCR assay. For the multiplex PCR, a mixture combining 60 forward primers for TCR Vbeta segments and 13 reverse primers for TCR Jbeta segments was used. The CDR3 region of rearranged TCR beta genes was amplified from genomic DNA by a multiplex PCR assay. The Illumina HiSeq System was used to sequence the amplified TCR beta libraries as 87-base-pair reads. Per the authors' processing: A later analysis tallied around 87 million unique TCR beta chains across the approximately 670 repertoires, and around 9.9 million of those chains were shared by two or more donors. To remove PCR and sequencing errors, raw reads were error-corrected and collapsed into unique sequences using a nearest-neighbor algorithm that merged closely related sequences. CDR3 sequences were aligned to IMGT reference sequences to assign V, D and J gene segments. For a sequence to be retained, at least a six-nucleotide match to both a V gene segment and a J gene segment was required. Rearrangements were called productive when the CDR3 lacked stop codons and stayed in frame with V and J; all others were non-productive. CDR3 was defined according to IMGT convention as the region running from the second conserved V-encoded cysteine to the conserved J-encoded phenylalanine. Sequences without an unambiguous match to a single V gene segment were excluded from the earlier analysis of about 600 of the donors. In an earlier analysis of roughly 600 of the donors, a V segment was called functional when productive rearrangements were above 56.7%, and segregating when the standard deviation between donors exceeded 5%. To diagnose cytomegalovirus status from the catalog of TCR beta chain sequences, a statistical classification framework was built. V and J gene assignment, in a later analysis, came from comparing TCR nucleotide sequences with IMGT/GENE-DB human TR gene sequences. Using the TCRdist pipeline, a later analysis assigned CDR3 sequences along with most-parsimonious VDJ recombination scenarios. In a later analysis, every TCR beta chain was defined by the combination of its CDR3 amino acid sequence and its V-gene family, and reads without a unique V-gene family were dropped. To address suspected cross-contamination and a sequencing artifact, a later analysis removed around 590 highly shared, low-generation-probability nucleotide sequences. For each public chain, a later analysis derived a clonal expansion index from normalized ranks of inferred template counts within each repertoire. Generation probabilities in a later analysis came from a VDJ recombination model fitted to out-of-frame rearrangements, and those results were checked against IGoR. A later analysis scored TCR-TCR, TCR-HLA and TCR-CMV co-occurrence with hypergeometric tests, applying a repertoire-size bias correction to TCR pairs. In a later analysis, false discovery rates were estimated by permuting HLA or CMV assignments 20 times. A later analysis grouped co-occurring TCRs with DBSCAN, adding TCRdist sequence similarity when clustering within HLA-allele-positive subsets. Repertoires with fewer than 30,000 or more than 120,000 public chains were left out of co-occurrence clustering, as were a handful of repertoires with anomalous nucleotide sharing. Imported from immuneACCESS, the table was reduced by TCRdb to in-frame sequences with V and J called. These copies leave out some clones; in studies compared against another copy, an unresolved V gene accounts for under half, and the cause of the remainder is not known. V and J calls plus clone size are reproduced from that table; the DNA served to infer D and trimming. The sample yields approximately 110,000 clones; approximately 70% were counted once. Roughly a tenth of the sample is in the top ten clones.

This sample is drawn from a study of cytomegalovirus exposure and HLA in healthy donors (dated by TCRdb to 2016 to 2017). With regard to the full study: An earlier analysis of some 600 of the donors reported 276 Gb of sequence data and 90 million to 120 million unique TCR beta sequences obtained from about 180 million T cells. The genetic ancestry cluster associated with self-reported Caucasian donors included roughly 84% of the approximately 410 genotyped donors. All discovery cohort repertoires had been generated on a single sequencing platform. The study was designed to test whether signatures of past pathogen exposure could be identified by cataloging public T cell receptors. HLA typing included class I and class II loci at four-digit resolution. High-throughput TCR immunosequencing, statistical association of individual TCRs with disease status, and machine learning were combined to predict cytomegalovirus infection status. In an earlier analysis of roughly 540 of the donors, high-throughput TCR beta sequencing was used to judge whether each TCR beta V gene segment behaved as functional or pseudogenic. Using immunosequencing, the study profiled T cell repertoires from 500 to 800 subjects and related those repertoires to cytomegalovirus serostatus. Besides the first cohort of 550 to 750 subjects, a separate validation cohort made up of 120 different subjects was used. Among under 450 genotyped donors of the cohort, an average of 235,054 unique TCR beta nucleotide sequences were sequenced per donor, roughly 18% of them non-productive. An early release covering some 640 HLA-typed donors comprised approximately 300 gigabases of sequencing data and approximately 85 million unique TCR sequences. A later genetic analysis took genome-wide SNP genotypes for about three fifths of the roughly 670 donors and used that subset as a discovery cohort. In the later analysis, no new phenotypic data were used to find candidate immune exposures; instead, reliance was placed on TCR beta sequences and their occurrence across donors. A later analysis re-analyzed previously published TCR beta repertoires from several hundred donors and added high-resolution HLA genotyping to study TCR occurrence patterns. Typing coverage varied by locus: roughly 620-640 donors for A, B, C, DRB1 and DQB1; approximately 500 for DQA1; over 600 for DPA1; under 490 for DPB1. Roughly 5 DR-DQ haplotypes were handled as single units for association and clustering because linkage in the cohort was strong. Donor age, sex, ethnicity and CMV serostatus were compiled alongside the repertoire data. The research as a whole found: The authors suggested that the approach could potentially be extended to other disease states and immunological phenotypes. The study gave a list of about 160 TCR beta chains associated with cytomegalovirus. The cohort was sequenced for TCR beta chains only, and without alpha or paired-chain data the features that could be detected were limited. Linkage disequilibrium might explain the correlated functional status among segregating V segments, but an unknown experimental factor could not be excluded. In vitro tests confirmed that a few of the cytomegalovirus-associated TCR beta chains recognize cytomegalovirus antigens. Most CMV-associated TCR beta chains appeared to be HLA-restricted in a later analysis, and the HLA associations seemed to be driven largely by CMV exposure. In a later analysis, HLA-associated TCR beta chains were found to be more clonally expanded and to have lower generation probabilities than equally common non-associated chains. An earlier analysis of around 500 of the donors showed that most TCR beta V segments appeared in productive rearrangements either about 90% or about 30% of the time, which broadly matched IMGT annotations. HLA typing was unavailable for some donors at each locus, so association tests used only the typed subset. In a later analysis, several top co-occurrence clusters were reported to appear linked to parvovirus B19, influenza, CMV and Epstein-Barr virus. Because counts were too low, about 18 rarely observed V segments, including chromosome 9 orphons, were left out of the earlier analysis of 587 of the donors. Cytomegalovirus status was reported to be diagnosed by the classifier with high specificity and sensitivity in both the original and validation cohorts. Sequencing depth was assumed to be roughly uniform across donors in the presence/absence analyses, though that assumption may not hold. A cluster of highly shared sequence variants was judged likely to be a technical artifact of the sequencing pipeline. A further reported finding was that TCR beta sequences accurately predicted the HLA-A and HLA-B alleles for most subjects in the first cohort. Assigning TCR associations to individual alleles was difficult when HLA alleles, especially DR and DQ, strongly co-occurred. At a false discovery rate of 0.05, a later analysis linked 16,000 or so TCR beta sequences to specific HLA alleles. CMV serostatus was the only immune exposure information available for the cohort. V-gene and J-gene trimming of TCR beta chains was associated with a missense DCLRE1C variant in a later genetic analysis, and the association was replicated in an independent cohort. Most TCR sequences were seen in very few donors, while some public TCRs were found in many individuals. Because the 87-base-pair reads could not distinguish some IMGT-functional V segments, including TRBV6-2 and TRBV6-3, those segments were excluded. Compared with the roughly 670-donor mean, donors in an Asian-associated ancestry cluster had fewer N-insertions in productive TCRs, according to a later genetic analysis. A later analysis found that TCR association rates varied across HLA loci, with DRB1 alleles showing the most associated TCRs and HLA-C alleles the fewest.

In total, just over 650 healthy bone marrow donors made up the cohort. All cohort members were sampled while nominally healthy, although unrecorded immune exposures were likely present. The donor was CMV seropositive and was included in the group of 289 seropositive cohort members. A peripheral blood sample was collected from each donor, and TCR beta sequencing was performed on peripheral blood mononuclear cells. Genomic DNA extraction from the blood cell samples was performed with the Qiagen DNeasy Blood Extraction Kit. The receptor was isolated from a man in his forties in good health and CMV-seropositive. The source material was PBMCs. The sequence joins TRBV6-1 to TRBJ1-2; 7 bases in between match TRBD1. The CDR3 reads as follows: CASSGRQGGNYGYTF. DNA sequence: TGTGCCAGCAGTGGACGGCAGGGGGGTAACTATGGCTACACCTTC.